These 28 T cell receptor beta chains were sequenced from one sample in a study of cytomegalovirus exposure and HLA in healthy donors. A multiplex PCR was run with 60 Vbeta primers and 13 Jbeta primers. Sequenced by immunoSEQ multiplex PCR; TCRdb stores in-frame clones only, minus some. The data show 150,000 to 200,000 clones, 77% seen once. Sequenced: PBMCs. The source of these receptors is a man younger than 40 in good health and CMV-seropositive.

CDR3 bases: TGTGCCAGCAGCAGAAACAGGGGGCAAACTGAAGCTTTCTTT. Amino acid sequence: CASSRNRGQTEAFF. The V and J genes are TRBV5-5 and TRBJ1-1; TRBD1 matches at 9 bases. V was pared by 4 bases and J by 5 bases, with 6 bases of the junction left unmatched. Germline CDR1 reads SGHKS; CDR2 reads YYEKEE (reference sequence). The length of the CDR3 is 14 residues.

The V gene is TRBV27, the J gene TRBJ1-2; 9 bases agree with TRBD1. Per germline, CDR1 MNHEY and CDR2 SMNVEV (reference sequence). This CDR3 region has 15 residues. Losses at the gene ends were 6 bases for V and 0 bases for J; bases not matched to a gene: 5. CDR3 DNA: TGTGCCAGCAGCCGGACAGGGGAAACTAACTATGGCTACACCTTC. Amino acids: CASSRTGETNYGYTF.

This clone was recorded a few times. The chain recombines TRBV4-3 with TRBJ2-7; 9 nucleotides agree with TRBD2. The CDR3 runs to 16 residues. With V trimmed by 4 bases and J by 5 bases, 12 bases remained unmatched. Germline V gene lookup returns CDR1 LGHNA and CDR2 YSLEER. The CDR3 DNA follows: TGCGCCAGCAGCCTATTAGCGGGGGTCCCTCATGACGAGCAGTACTTC. Its translation is CASSLLAGVPHDEQYF.

To note about this clone: Other DNA sequences within the sample encode an identical CDR3. The V gene is TRBV5-1, the J gene TRBJ2-7; D is possibly TRBD2 (6 bases). The CDR3 is 12 amino acids. The germline V gene has CDR1 SGHRS and CDR2 YFSETQ. V shed 0 bases and J shed 7 bases, with 8 bases lying between them. The CDR3 loop reads CASSLAGGEQYF. The CDR3 bases are TGCGCCAGCAGCTTGGCCGGAGGGGAGCAGTACTTC.

CDR3 protein: CASSLQGAPNTEAFF. The CDR3 DNA reads as TGTGCCAGCAGCCTACAGGGGGCCCCGAACACTGAAGCTTTCTTT. V usage is TRBV7-2 and J usage is TRBJ1-1; 9 bases are shared with TRBD1. The CDR3 is 15 amino acids. The germline CDR1 and CDR2 sequences are SGHTA and FQGNSA. Trimming cost V 5 bases and J 1 base; bases outside gene matches: 5. Full variable domain (rest looked up from reference TRBV7-2 and TRBJ1-1): GAGVSQSPSNKVTEKGKDVELRCDPISGHTALYWYRQSLGQGLEFLIYFQGNSAPDKSGLPSDRFSAERTGGSVSTLTIQRTQQEDSAVYLCASSLQGAPNTEAFFGQGTRLTVV.

The chain combines TRBV29-1 with TRBJ2-7; a weak D match, TRBD2 (6 bases). The germline gives CDR1 SQVTM, CDR2 ANQGSEA. This CDR3 has 14 residues. Trimming stripped 3 bases from V and 6 bases from J, with 18 bases between. Written as DNA, the CDR3 is TGCAGCGTTGAGGTAGGGGCAGGGAGGACCGAGCAGTACTTC. This encodes CSVEVGAGRTEQYF.

The genes are TRBV5-1 and TRBJ2-5, with 10 bases identical to TRBD1. Looked up from germline, CDR1 is SGHRS and CDR2 is YFSETQ. The CDR3 runs 14 residues. With 7 bases clipped from V and 3 bases from J, the junction kept 6 bases outside the gene matches. CDR3 loop: CASYRGQGKETQYF. As DNA, the CDR3 is TGCGCCAGCTACCGGGGACAGGGGAAAGAGACCCAGTACTTC.

The rearrangement joins TRBV2 to TRBJ2-1; 7 positions agree with TRBD2. The J segment lost 6 bases and the V segment lost 8 bases, leaving 19 bases of the junction unmatched. This CDR3 is built from 17 residues. Germline loops: CDR1 SNHLY, CDR2 FYNNEI. CDR3 DNA sequence: TGTGCCAGCCCCCCGCCTAGCGGACACACCCTCGCCAATGAGCAGTTCTTC. It is translated as CASPPPSGHTLANEQFF.

This clone appeared once. The chain links TRBV6-5 to TRBJ2-3; TRBD1 is a possible D gene (6 bases). Germline values: CDR1 MNHEY, CDR2 SVGAGI. V lost 2 bases and J 4 bases, leaving 10 bases between the germline ends. This CDR3 contains 14 residues. The CDR3 DNA reads as TGTGCCAGCAGTTACACACAGGGTTCAGATACGCAGTATTTT. Its translation is CASSYTQGSDTQYF.

This chain links TRBV10-3 with TRBJ1-2; D call uncertain. The germline CDR1 and CDR2 sequences are ENHRY and SYGVKD. This CDR3 contains 18 residues. V dropped 7 bases and J dropped 1 base, with 25 bases sitting between them. This CDR3 reads CAITQQLSPPGRNYGYTF. CDR3 nucleotides: TGTGCCATCACTCAACAACTTTCCCCCCCGGGTCGTAACTATGGCTACACCTTC.

This chain links TRBV19 with TRBJ2-1; TRBD1 matches at 9 bases. CDR3 length: 15 amino acids. V shed 4 bases and J 3 bases; nucleotides not matched to a gene: 4. Germline CDR1 LNHDA, CDR2 SQIVND (reference sequence). In nucleotides, the CDR3 is TGTGCCAGTAGTACACGGACAGGGGTCTACAATGAGCAGTTCTTC. It translates to CASSTRTGVYNEQFF.

The V and J genes are TRBV28 and TRBJ1-3; D perhaps matches TRBD1 (5 bases). This CDR3 comprises 14 residues. Germline loops: CDR1 MDHEN, CDR2 SYDVKM. Trimming pared 1 base from V and 5 bases from J, leaving 9 bases between. The CDR3 spells CASSLSDSRNTIYF. The CDR3 DNA sequence: TGTGCCAGCAGTTTATCCGACAGTCGAAACACCATATATTTT.

The rearrangement uses TRBV27 and TRBJ1-1; TRBD1 matches 9 bases. The germline V gene has CDR1 MNHEY and CDR2 SMNVEV (reference sequence). The CDR3 has 14 residues. The trim removed 3 bases at V and 4 bases at J, leaving 3 bases unmatched. The CDR3 coding sequence is TGTGCCAGCAGTTTTTTGGACAGGGGCACTGAAGCTTTCTTT. This sequence encodes CASSFLDRGTEAFF.

This clone was seen only once. The chain joins TRBV7-6 to TRBJ1-2, with 12 bases lining up with TRBD1. V lost 0 bases, J lost 4 bases, and 9 bases stayed unmatched. This CDR3 region has 18 residues. Germline V gene sequence: CDR1 SGHVS, CDR2 FNYEAQ. The CDR3 loop is CASSLAPGTGGGGYGYTF. CDR3 in DNA: TGTGCCAGCAGCTTAGCGCCCGGGACAGGGGGCGGGGGCTATGGCTACACCTTC.

This clone has a handful of counts. The chain carries TRBV6-1 and TRBJ2-3; TRBD1 might be the D (5 bases). The CDR3 consists of 15 residues. Germline assignment: CDR1 MNHNS and CDR2 SASEGT. The V gene lost 2 bases and the J gene lost 3 bases, with 12 bases spanning the gap. The CDR3 DNA reads as TGTGCCAGCAGTGAATACGCAGGGTTTACAGATACGCAGTATTTT. Its protein product is CASSEYAGFTDTQYF.

The genes are TRBV30 and TRBJ2-3; 8 bases agree with TRBD1. Trimming removed 4 bases from V and 1 base from J; junction bases left unmatched: 1. CDR1 GTSNPN and CDR2 SVGIG come from the germline V gene (reference sequence). This CDR3 is built from 13 residues. In DNA, the CDR3 is TGTGCCTGGACGGGACAGGGCACAGATACGCAGTATTTT. Translation gives CAWTGQGTDTQYF. Looking up the rest from reference TRBV30 and TRBJ2-3 gives the full variable domain: SQTIHQWPATLVQPVGSPLSLECTVEGTSNPNLYWYRQAAGRGLQLLFYSVGIGQISSEVPQNLSASRPQDRQFILSSKKLLLSDSGFYLCAWTGQGTDTQYFGPGTRLTVL.

In regard to this clone: Within the sample, other DNA sequences also encode this same CDR3. The rearrangement joins TRBV5-1 to TRBJ2-6; 7 bases align to TRBD1. Per germline, CDR1 SGHRS and CDR2 YFSETQ. The CDR3 is 15 amino acids. With 3 bases clipped from V and 2 bases from J, the junction kept 2 bases outside the gene matches. The CDR3 loop is CASSSQGAGANVLTF. CDR3 sequence (DNA): TGCGCCAGCAGCTCGCAGGGGGCTGGGGCCAACGTCCTGACTTTC.

The J gene is TRBJ1-1, the V gene TRBV18; D may be TRBD1 (5 bases). V shed 2 bases and J shed 6 bases, with 7 bases lying between them. The CDR3 contains 12 residues. Germline-derived CDR1 and CDR2 are KGHSH and LQKENI. The CDR3 protein is CASSPRGAEAFF. The CDR3 nucleotides read TGTGCCAGCTCACCAAGGGGCGCTGAAGCTTTCTTT.

This chain connects TRBV27 to TRBJ2-7; D perhaps matches TRBD1 (6 bases). CDR3 length: 13 residues. Germline V gene sequence: CDR1 MNHEY, CDR2 SMNVEV (reference sequence). Trimming removed 2 bases from V and 3 bases from J, with 8 bases in between. DNA of the CDR3: TGTGCCAGCAGTTTAGGGACAAACTACGAGCAGTACTTC. This encodes CASSLGTNYEQYF.

The chain joins TRBV19 to TRBJ1-6, with TRBD1 matching over 8 bases. V lost 5 bases, J lost 4 bases, and 4 bases stayed unmatched. The CDR3 loop spans 15 amino acids. The germline CDR1 and CDR2 sequences are LNHDA and SQIVND (reference sequence). The CDR3 region is CASSYRQGYNSPLHF. The CDR3 region has the DNA TGTGCCAGTAGTTATCGACAGGGGTATAATTCACCCCTCCACTTT.

CDR3 DNA: TGTGCCATCAACGACAGACTTTCAAGCACAGATACGCAGTATTTT. Translation: CAINDRLSSTDTQYF. This chain links TRBV10-3 with TRBJ2-3; a weak D match, TRBD1 (5 bases). The V gene lost 7 bases and the J gene lost 0 bases, with 14 bases spanning the gap. Looked up from germline, CDR1 is ENHRY and CDR2 is SYGVKD. The CDR3 has 15 amino acids.

V and J are TRBV27 and TRBJ2-7; D remains ambiguous. The CDR3 has 14 residues. The germline V gene has CDR1 MNHEY and CDR2 SMNVEV (reference sequence). V was cut by 9 bases and J by 3 bases, with 18 bases left in between. The CDR3: CASRARKALYEQYF. The CDR3 DNA follows: TGTGCCAGTCGAGCTAGGAAAGCACTCTACGAGCAGTACTTC.

This chain links TRBV4-1 with TRBJ1-2; 9 positions match TRBD1. The ends lost 3 bases at V and 8 bases at J; junction bases unmatched: 10. Germline assignment: CDR1 MGHRA and CDR2 YSYEKL. CDR3 length: 15 residues. CDR3 coding DNA: TGCGCCAGCAGCCACCCGGGACAGGGAGTGAGCGGCTACACCTTC. Its translation: CASSHPGQGVSGYTF.

V is TRBV7-2 and J is TRBJ1-5; no reliable D call. This CDR3 is built from 13 residues. V was clipped by 1 base and J by 11 bases, with 12 bases between them. Per germline, CDR1 SGHTA and CDR2 FQGNSA. This CDR3 reads CASSLEEGKTQHF. CDR3 sequence (DNA): TGTGCCAGCAGCTTAGAGGAGGGTAAGACCCAGCATTTT.

The chain uses TRBV6-1 and TRBJ2-7; TRBD1 aligns across 9 bases. CDR3 length: 15 amino acids. V lost 4 bases, J lost 2 bases, and 6 bases stayed unmatched. Germline assignment: CDR1 MNHNS and CDR2 SASEGT. CDR3: CASSGQDRGAYEQYF. CDR3 in DNA: TGTGCCAGCAGTGGCCAGGACAGGGGAGCCTACGAGCAGTACTTC.

The chain couples TRBV19 to TRBJ2-7; TRBD2 might be the D (7 bases). V was cut by 3 bases and J by 2 bases, with 14 bases left in between. The length of the CDR3 is 15 residues. Germline V lookup: CDR1 LNHDA, CDR2 SQIVND (reference sequence). CDR3 sequence: CASSIFGGRAYEQYF. CDR3 bases: TGTGCCAGTAGTATTTTCGGGGGGCGCGCCTACGAGCAGTACTTC. The variable domain in full, completed from reference TRBV19 and TRBJ2-7, reads DGGITQSPKYLFRKEGQNVTLSCEQNLNHDAMYWYRQDPGQGLRLIYYSQIVNDFQKGDIAEGYSVSREKKESFPLTVTSAQKNPTAFYLCASSIFGGRAYEQYFGPGTRLTVT.

CDR3 bases: TGTGCCAGCAGCTGGGGGCCCGGCAATCAGCCCCAGCATTTT. The encoded protein is CASSWGPGNQPQHF. This chain uses TRBV7-9 with TRBJ1-5; possibly TRBD1 for D (6 bases). CDR3 length: 14 residues. The germline V gene has CDR1 SEHNR and CDR2 FQNEAQ (reference sequence). V gave up 4 bases and J gave up 2 bases, with 9 bases separating them.

This chain's CDR3 is CASRRDRAEETQYF. DNA for the CDR3: TGTGCCAGCAGGAGGGACAGGGCCGAAGAGACCCAGTACTTC. The chain recombines TRBV2 with TRBJ2-5; the match to TRBD1 covers 9 bases. There are 14 residues in the CDR3. V lost 6 bases and J lost 3; bases outside the gene matches: 5. Germline V gives CDR1 SNHLY, CDR2 FYNNEI.